This T cell receptor beta chain was identified in a study of blood T cells in healthy people across ages. Germline V lookup: CDR1 MNHEY, CDR2 SMNVEV (reference sequence). CDR3 size: 13 residues. After removal of 3 bases from V and 8 bases from J, the junction contained 3 bases not matched to a gene. Alongside a J-beta primer mix, a sample-barcoded 5' primer served in a second PCR lasting 7 to 11 cycles. Researchers report that a template-switch adaptor with 12 random nucleotides tagged each cDNA molecule. TCRdb re-called the 5' RACE reads with MiXCR, one entry per CDR3 protein. Among about 1.5 million distinct CDR3 sequences listed, 35% to 45% were seen once. Russia was home to the donors, healthy Caucasian individuals aged roughly 6 to 95.

The clonotype comes from a woman aged 18 to 35 in good health. The specimen sequenced was blood. The gene calls are TRBV27 and TRBJ2-1; 8 bases map to TRBD2. As DNA, the CDR3 is TGTGCCAGCAGTTTTAGCGGGGCGTATGAGCAGTTCTTC. Its protein is CASSFSGAYEQFF.